This T cell receptor (beta chain) was recorded in a study of T-cell reconstitution after alpha-beta-depleted transplantation in children. The V gene lost 2 bases and the J gene lost 1 base, with 9 bases spanning the gap. The CDR3 length is 14 residues. Germline values: CDR1 SGHRS, CDR2 YFSETQ. Molecular barcoding with unique molecular identifiers was used for the TCRbeta library. Each CDR3 protein gets one entry after TCRdb re-called the PCR reads with MiXCR. Among some 220,000 distinct CDR3 sequences listed, 9.5% to 13% were seen once. In its sample, this clonotype was seen a few times. The genes are TRBV5-1 and TRBJ1-2, with D uncertain. The origin of this receptor is a child younger than two with acute myeloid leukemia, due to receive a stem cell transplant. Here the sequenced sample was PBMCs, taken before TCRalphabeta/CD19-depleted stem cell transplant. The CDR3 protein is CASSFGGVNYGYTF. The CDR3 nucleotides read TGCGCCAGCAGCTTCGGCGGAGTTAACTATGGCTACACCTTC.